These T cell receptor beta chains were read from a single sample in a study of identical twins. A single record per CDR3 protein comes from TCRdb applying MiXCR to the 5' RACE reads. The sample gives 570,000 or so distinct CDR3 sequences, just under 10% of which show up once; roughly 3% is in the top ten. The same data also contributed to another study, on yellow fever vaccine responses in identical twins.

The sequenced sample consisted of PBMCs. Receptors were obtained from a woman aged 18 to 35 in good health. The CDR3 runs from the conserved cysteine through the conserved F or W. Fields, in order: CDR3 DNA, CDR3 protein, V gene, D gene, J gene, clone size. A D gene is named only where the DNA matches it firmly. The size of a clone is reported for some rows only, either as once, few or many, or as a class for expanded clones.

CDR3 DNA: TGTGCCAGCAGTCTAGCCTCCAGGGGGTCCCACGAGCAGTACTTC; CDR3 protein: CASSLASRGSHEQYF; V gene: TRBV27; D gene: TRBD1; J gene: TRBJ2-7; clone size: NA
CDR3 DNA: TGTGCCAGCAGCCAGGTACAGGGAACGACTGGGGCCAACGTCCTGACTTTC; CDR3 protein: CASSQVQGTTGANVLTF; V gene: TRBV11-2; D gene: NA; J gene: TRBJ2-6; clone size: once
CDR3 DNA: TGTGCCAGCAGCTTGAGGGCGGGAGAGTACAATGAGCAGTTCTTC; CDR3 protein: CASSLRAGEYNEQFF; V gene: TRBV7-9; D gene: TRBD2; J gene: TRBJ2-1; clone size: NA
CDR3 DNA: TGTGCCAGCAGTTTATCGACGGGGCGCGACACCGGGGAGCTGTTTTTT; CDR3 protein: CASSLSTGRDTGELFF; V gene: TRBV27; D gene: NA; J gene: TRBJ2-2; clone size: once
CDR3 DNA: TGTGCCAGCAGCCCCCCCCGGGGGTCCCACGAGCAGTACTTC; CDR3 protein: CASSPPRGSHEQYF; V gene: TRBV6-2/TRBV6-3; D gene: NA; J gene: TRBJ2-7; clone size: NA
CDR3 DNA: TGTGCCAGCAGTTTAGGGACCCGGATTAACACAGATACGCAGTATTTT; CDR3 protein: CASSLGTRINTDTQYF; V gene: TRBV12-3/TRBV12-4; D gene: NA; J gene: TRBJ2-3; clone size: NA
CDR3 DNA: TGTGCCAGCAGCGTAGCTACGGGGGGCGTAGATGAGCAGTTCTTC; CDR3 protein: CASSVATGGVDEQFF; V gene: TRBV9; D gene: NA; J gene: TRBJ2-1; clone size: many
CDR3 DNA: TGTGCCAGCAGTCGATTAGGGGGTGAGCAGTTCTTC; CDR3 protein: CASSRLGGEQFF; V gene: TRBV2; D gene: NA; J gene: TRBJ2-1; clone size: few
CDR3 DNA: TGCGCCAGCAGCTTGGCTCTAGCGGGGGGGTACGAGCAGTTCTTC; CDR3 protein: CASSLALAGGYEQFF; V gene: TRBV5-1; D gene: TRBD2; J gene: TRBJ2-1; clone size: few
CDR3 DNA: TGCGCCAGCAGCTTGGTTCCTAGCGGGGAATACTACGAGCAGTACTTC; CDR3 protein: CASSLVPSGEYYEQYF; V gene: TRBV5-1; D gene: TRBD2; J gene: TRBJ2-7; clone size: NA
CDR3 DNA: TGCGCCAGCAGCCAAGACCGTGGGCAGAGCCTCTATGGCTACACCTTC; CDR3 protein: CASSQDRGQSLYGYTF; V gene: TRBV4-3; D gene: NA; J gene: TRBJ1-2; clone size: many
CDR3 DNA: TGTGCCACCAGCAGAGTGAGGGCCGGGACAGGGGATTCACCCCTCCACTTT; CDR3 protein: CATSRVRAGTGDSPLHF; V gene: TRBV15; D gene: TRBD1; J gene: TRBJ1-6; clone size: few
CDR3 DNA: TGCAGCGTTGAAGCTCGGGGCCCGGGCTACGAGCAGTACTTC; CDR3 protein: CSVEARGPGYEQYF; V gene: TRBV29-1; D gene: NA; J gene: TRBJ2-7; clone size: many
CDR3 DNA: TGTGCCAGCAGCCAGTCCGGGACTCCTTTTGGAGTCTTC; CDR3 protein: CASSQSGTPFGVF; V gene: TRBV6-2/TRBV6-3; D gene: NA; J gene: TRBJ2-4; clone size: NA
CDR3 DNA: TGTGCCAGCAGGCTACAGGGGGAAGGGGAGCTGTTTTTT; CDR3 protein: CASRLQGEGELFF; V gene: TRBV12-3/TRBV12-4; D gene: TRBD1; J gene: TRBJ2-2; clone size: few
CDR3 DNA: TGCGCCAGCAGCCAAGATGCCGGGGACAATGAGCAGTTCTTC; CDR3 protein: CASSQDAGDNEQFF; V gene: TRBV4-3; D gene: NA; J gene: TRBJ2-1; clone size: NA
CDR3 DNA: TGTGCCAGCAGCCAAGATGCCGGGGGGGTGAACACAGATACGCAGTATTTT; CDR3 protein: CASSQDAGGVNTDTQYF; V gene: TRBV3-1; D gene: TRBD2; J gene: TRBJ2-3; clone size: once